This is a list of T cell receptor beta chains from one sample in a study of human T cells and chemical hapten exposure. TCRdb reprocessed the RACE reads with MiXCR, giving one entry per CDR3 protein. The repertoire has fewer than 40,000 distinct CDR3 sequences, approximately 5.5% of them found once; the top ten carry over 10%. Sample: whole blood. The receptors were gathered from a human donor in good health. Some clones in this sample may be carry-over from other donors' samples. CDR3s leave out the opening cysteine and the closing phenylalanine or tryptophan. The listing skips clone size in some rows; elsewhere it reads once, few, many or a size class.

few	TRBV11-2	ASSFGGSSYNEQF
many	TRBV28	ASSLPGTNTYEQY
few	TRBV2	ASSQQGARGTEAF
few	TRBV24-1	ATSDGEFDGYT
many	TRBV20-1	SAGGSAKNIQY
-	TRBV5-1	ASSLGQGAYNEQF
many	TRBV10-3	AISEVSGTDTQY
-	TRBV20-1	SASREGDPFSGY
few	TRBV5-4	ASSLDTTEAF
-	TRBV7-9	ASRPRDRARGGYT
many	TRBV5-1	ASSLDPGTGIHEQF
few	TRBV5-4	ASSATSDRNYGYT
few	TRBV20-1	SAKVSRTSGRSGSTDTQY
many	TRBV6-5	ASSYYQGVNYGYT
-	TRBV6-5	ASSSWTNYGYT
few	TRBV6-6	ASREGATDTQY
-	TRBV6-5	ASIRQGSGTEAF
many	TRBV28	ASSSPGPGGPHNEQF
many	TRBV20-1	SASFAQALSYNEQF
few	TRBV20-1	SARGVTDTQY
-	TRBV11-2	ASSPRYRVSEAF
few	TRBV5-1	ASRRGTGNEKLF
medium-sized	TRBV29-1	SVEAPGLADTQY
many	TRBV15	ATSREVATYNEQF
few	TRBV21-1	ASAKWRGASDEQF
many	TRBV7-7	ASSLSRGGEQY
many	TRBV5-1	ASSFNEGTEAF
many	TRBV20-1	SADVPGQGRETQY
few	TRBV20-1	SASAFGENEQF
many	TRBV7-9	ASSLVSGMNTGELF
many	TRBV28	ASSSRGSGRTDTQY
-	TRBV30	AWSGVSQETQY
-	TRBV28	ASSLSGVSYEQY
-	TRBV27	ASSLGQDLREQY
many	TRBV7-6	ASSPSSKQPQH
many	TRBV28	ASSSRADGAVEQY
many	TRBV28	ASKRAGSTYGYT